Each of the 6 T cell receptor beta chains below was sequenced from the same sample in a study of blood T cell repertoires in COVID-19. Assay used: immunoSEQ multiplex PCR; TCRdb lists only in-frame clones, some missing. The sample consists of 350,000 or so clones, about 88% of them appearing once. Sequencing used PBMCs or T cells enriched from blood (not recorded which). These receptors were obtained from a woman aged 25 to 39 who had recovered from COVID-19.

A few counts support this clone. The chain is built from TRBV6-1 and TRBJ1-2; maybe TRBD1 (6 bases). The germline V gene encodes CDR1 MNHNS and CDR2 SASEGT. The ends were cut back, 3 bases at V and 8 bases at J, with 13 bases in the middle. The CDR3 totals 13 residues. The CDR3 region is CASSEMTGSGYTF. The DNA for the CDR3 is TGTGCCAGCAGTGAGATGACAGGCAGCGGCTACACCTTC.

CDR3 loop: CASSIRQGLSYEQYF. CDR3 nucleotide sequence: TGTGCCAGTAGTATCCGACAGGGCCTGTCCTACGAGCAGTACTTC. The V and J genes are TRBV19 and TRBJ2-7; 7 bases are a match to TRBD1. Germline assignment: CDR1 LNHDA and CDR2 SQIVND (reference sequence). The CDR3 has 15 amino acids. V was pared by 3 bases and J by 1 base, with 6 bases of the junction left unmatched.

The gene calls are TRBV6-1 and TRBJ1-2, with D possibly being TRBD1 (5 bases). The V and J ends lost 3 bases and 7 bases respectively, with 21 bases between them. CDR1 and CDR2 (germline): MNHNS, SASEGT. The CDR3 covers 16 residues. The CDR3 region is CASSEQARRSGGGYTF. In DNA, the CDR3 is TGTGCCAGCAGTGAGCAAGCTAGAAGGTCCGGGGGTGGCTACACCTTC.

This clone was found once. The V gene is TRBV5-6, the J gene TRBJ1-6; D unresolved. The V end was cut by 0 bases, the J end by 0 bases, with 4 bases between. Germline CDR1 reads SGHDT; CDR2 reads YYEEEE. The CDR3 spans 15 residues. The CDR3 here is CASSLDSSYNSPLHF. In DNA form, the CDR3 reads TGTGCCAGCAGCTTGGACAGCTCCTATAATTCACCCCTCCACTTT.

A single count supports this clone. The chain has TRBV18 and TRBJ2-7; maybe TRBD1 (6 bases). The V gene's germline CDR1 is KGHSH and CDR2 LQKENI. The V end lost 3 bases, the J end lost 0 bases, and 9 bases lay between the germline ends. The CDR3 sequence is 14 residues long. The CDR3 loop is CASSPSRGSYEQYF. In nucleotides, the CDR3 is TGTGCCAGCTCACCGAGCAGGGGCTCCTACGAGCAGTACTTC. Full variable domain (missing parts from reference TRBV18 and TRBJ2-7): NAGVMQNPRHLVRRRGQEARLRCSPMKGHSHVYWYRQLPEEGLKFMVYLQKENIIDESGMPKERFSAEFPKEGPSILRIQQVVRGDSAAYFCASSPSRGSYEQYFGPGTRLTVT.

The CDR3 DNA is TGTGCCAGCAGTTTTCAACAGGGGGGCGCTTTCTTT. Translated: CASSFQQGGAFF. The rearrangement uses TRBV28 and TRBJ1-1; 8 nucleotides line up with TRBD1. Trimming took 3 bases from V and 11 from J; bases not matched to a gene: 5. This CDR3 comprises 12 residues. CDR1 and CDR2 (germline): MDHEN, SYDVKM.